This T cell receptor beta chain was found in a study of control samples from healthy donors and cancer patients. Sequencing used immunoSEQ multiplex PCR; TCRdb keeps in-frame clones, though not all of them. The sample has 100,000 to 150,000 clones, about 88% seen once; the top ten hold around 3%. Sequencing used blood. This receptor was taken from a man aged 45 to 65 in good health.

CDR3 in amino acids: CASSLLDNNYGYTF. The CDR3 nucleotides are TGTGCCAGCAGTTTATTAGATAATAACTATGGCTACACCTTC. This chain uses TRBV27 with TRBJ1-2, with D uncertain. The V end lost 1 base, the J end lost 1 base, and 7 bases lay between the germline ends. Germline V lookup: CDR1 MNHEY, CDR2 SMNVEV (reference sequence). This CDR3 has 14 residues.